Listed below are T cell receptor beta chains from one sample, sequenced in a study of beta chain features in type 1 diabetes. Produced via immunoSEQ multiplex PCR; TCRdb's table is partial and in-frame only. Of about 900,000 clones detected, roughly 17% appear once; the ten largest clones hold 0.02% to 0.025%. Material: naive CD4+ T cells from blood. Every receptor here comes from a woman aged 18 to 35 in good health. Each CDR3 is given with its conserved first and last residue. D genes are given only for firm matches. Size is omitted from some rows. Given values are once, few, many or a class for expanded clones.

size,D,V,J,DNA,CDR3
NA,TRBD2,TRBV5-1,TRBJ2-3,TGCGCCAGCAGCTCCGGTTCGGCGGGAGGAACAGATACGCAGTATTTT,CASSSGSAGGTDTQYF
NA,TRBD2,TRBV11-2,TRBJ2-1,TGTGCCAGCAGCTCGAGACCCGGGACTAGCGGGAAATACAATGAGCAGTTCTTC,CASSSRPGTSGKYNEQFF
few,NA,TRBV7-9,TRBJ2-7,TGTGCCAGCAGCTTAGCTAGCGTTAGCTACGAGCAGTACTTC,CASSLASVSYEQYF
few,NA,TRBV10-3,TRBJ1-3,TGTGCCATCAGTGGAGGGGGCTCTGGAAACACCATATATTTT,CAISGGGSGNTIYF
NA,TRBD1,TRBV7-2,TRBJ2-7,TGTGCCAGCAGCTTAGTATCGGGACAGGGATCCTACGAGCAGTACTTC,CASSLVSGQGSYEQYF
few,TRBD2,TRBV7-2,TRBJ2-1,TGTGCCAGCAGCTCGTCCGGGACTAGCGGTAATGAGCAGTTCTTC,CASSSSGTSGNEQFF
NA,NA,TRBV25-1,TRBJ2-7,TGTGCCAGCAGGAAGCTAGATGGCTACGAGCAGTACTTC,CASRKLDGYEQYF
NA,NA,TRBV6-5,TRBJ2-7,TGTGCCAGCAGTTACTCTCTTACGGGAGCCTACGAGCAGTACTTC,CASSYSLTGAYEQYF
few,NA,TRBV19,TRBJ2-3,TGTGCCAGTAGTAGAAAAGGCACAGATACGCAGTATTTT,CASSRKGTDTQYF
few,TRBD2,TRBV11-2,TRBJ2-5,TGTGCCAGCAGCACCAATAGCGGGAGCGGCGGGGAGACCCAGTACTTC,CASSTNSGSGGETQYF
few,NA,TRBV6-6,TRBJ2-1,TGTGCCAGTGGGGGTAATGAGCAGTTCTTC,CASGGNEQFF
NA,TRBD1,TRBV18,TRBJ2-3,TGTGCCAGCTCACCGCCCGGACAGGGGCCGCAGTATTTT,CASSPPGQGPQYF
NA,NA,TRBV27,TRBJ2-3,TGTGCCAGCAGTTTATCGGCCCCTTGGCATACGCAGTATTTT,CASSLSAPWHTQYF
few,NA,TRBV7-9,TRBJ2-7,TGTGCCAGCAGCTTTTCGCAGGGTTCCTACGAGCAGTACTTC,CASSFSQGSYEQYF
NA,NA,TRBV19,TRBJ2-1,TGTGCCAGTAGTATCAACAGAGTATACAATGAGCAGTTCTTC,CASSINRVYNEQFF
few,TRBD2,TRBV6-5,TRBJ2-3,TGTGCCAGCAGTTACGGGCTAGCGGGTACAGATACGCAGTATTTT,CASSYGLAGTDTQYF
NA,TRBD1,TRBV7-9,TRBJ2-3,TGTGCCAGCAGCACTACCCCGGCGACAGGGGTGACAGATACGCAGTATTTT,CASSTTPATGVTDTQYF
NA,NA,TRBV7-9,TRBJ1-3,TGTGCCAGCAGCTTAGTGCCTGGAAACACCATATATTTT,CASSLVPGNTIYF
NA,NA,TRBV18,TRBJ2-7,TGTGCCAGCTCACCAAATAGCAGGGAAGGCGAGCAGTACTTC,CASSPNSREGEQYF
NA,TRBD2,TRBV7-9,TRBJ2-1,TGTGCCAGCAGCCATGGGCGAGCGGGAGGACAGAATGAGCAGTTCTTC,CASSHGRAGGQNEQFF
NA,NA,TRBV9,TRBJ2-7,TGTGCCAGCAGCGGACGGGAAGCCGAGCAGTACTTC,CASSGREAEQYF
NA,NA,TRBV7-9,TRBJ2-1,TGTGCCAGCAGCTTAGAACCGGAAGGCAATGAGCAGTTCTTC,CASSLEPEGNEQFF
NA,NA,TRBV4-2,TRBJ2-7,TGTGCCAGCAGCCGATCCGGGACGGAGGTTTACGAGCAGTACTTC,CASSRSGTEVYEQYF
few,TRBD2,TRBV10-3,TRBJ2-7,TGTGCCATCAGTGAGACCGGGGGGGTTGTGAACGAGCAGTACTTC,CAISETGGVVNEQYF
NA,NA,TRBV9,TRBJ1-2,TGTGCCAGCAGCGTCGGAGGGGGGCCCTTCTATGGCTACACCTTC,CASSVGGGPFYGYTF
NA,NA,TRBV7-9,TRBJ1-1,TGTGCCAGCAGCTTAGGGCAAATGAACACTGAAGCTTTCTTT,CASSLGQMNTEAFF
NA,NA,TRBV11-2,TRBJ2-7,TGTGCCAGCAGCTTAATAAGCCCCGAGCAGTACTTC,CASSLISPEQYF